These 20 T cell receptor beta chains were all obtained from the same sample, sequenced in a study of T cell clonality in common variable immunodeficiency. The study, taken as a whole, reports: Reportedly, TCR beta sequences from common variable immunodeficiency showed fewer deletions and N-nucleotide insertions.

Sequencing was performed with immunoSEQ multiplex PCR; in TCRdb, only in-frame clones are kept and a portion is missing. The sample has 2,500 to 3,000 clones, none seen only once. Their antigens are not known. Material for sequencing was peripheral blood mononuclear cells. The receptors originated from a human donor with common variable immunodeficiency.

This clone is medium-sized. Read coverage stops 3 residues before the CDR3 terminus; the germline J gene supplies the remainder. The gene calls are TRBV9 and TRBJ1-1; D is undetermined. The V gene lost 0 bases and the J gene lost 7 bases, with 10 bases spanning the gap. The CDR3 sequence is 13 residues long. CDR1 SGDLS and CDR2 YYNGEE come from the germline V gene. The CDR3 sequence is CASSVVSSGEAFF. CDR3 DNA (partial): TGTGCCAGCAGCGTAGTGTCATCCGGTGAA.

This clone is termed medium-sized. The observed sequence ends 3 residues before the CDR3 terminus, with the missing tail filled in from the germline J gene. The chain combines TRBV5-1 with TRBJ2-3; 7 bases fit TRBD1. Germline CDR1 SGHRS, CDR2 YFSETQ. The CDR3 is 14 residues long. Unmatched junction bases numbered 4, after V lost 0 bases and J lost 6 bases. The sequenced part of the CDR3 DNA is TGCGCCAGCAGCTTGGGGGGACAGTGGGATACG. Its translation is CASSLGGQWDT. The whole CDR3 is CASSLGGQWDTQYF.

This clone rates as medium-sized. The read stops 3 residues short of the end of the CDR3; the missing end is completed from the germline J gene. The chain couples TRBV30 to TRBJ2-1, with 8 positions matching TRBD2. Germline V gene data show CDR1 as GTSNPN and CDR2 as SVGIG (reference sequence). The CDR3 has 13 residues. V trimming: 3 bases; J trimming: 5 bases; junction bases outside the gene matches: 3. This CDR3 is CAWRRGGNNEQFF. Partial CDR3 DNA: TGTGCCTGGAGACGGGGGGGAAACAATGAG.

Only a few counts were recorded for this clone. From the germline J gene comes the end of the CDR3, since the read stops 3 residues before it. This chain joins TRBV20-1 and TRBJ1-3; D remains unclear. The germline V and J ends were trimmed by 3 bases and 0 bases, with 9 bases remaining between them. The CDR3 runs 14 residues. CDR1 is DFQATT, CDR2 SNEGSKA, per germline (reference sequence). The CDR3 DNA, read in part, is TGCAGTGCTAGTCCCCGGGGCTCTGGAAACACC. The encoded protein is CSASPRGSGNT. The complete CDR3 sequence is CSASPRGSGNTIYF.

Relative to its sample, this clone is medium-sized. The read ends 3 residues early relative to the CDR3; the germline J gene fills the gap. The chain employs TRBV5-1 and TRBJ2-4; no firm D call. The CDR3 is 15 amino acids. Deletions cut 2 bases from V and 7 bases from J, with 16 bases between. Germline V lookup: CDR1 SGHRS, CDR2 YFSETQ. This CDR3 is CASSLSQSSGNIQYF. The sequenced part of the CDR3 DNA is TGCGCCAGCAGCTTAAGCCAATCGTCCGGGAACATT.

By sample share, this clone is medium-sized. The read is 3 residues too short to cover the CDR3 end, so that end is filled in from the germline J gene. The chain has TRBV5-1 and TRBJ1-1; tentative D call: TRBD1 (5 bases). Deletions cut 2 bases from V and 4 bases from J, with 15 bases between. The CDR3 length is 15 residues. Germline V gene data show CDR1 as SGHRS and CDR2 as YFSETQ. The CDR3 here is CASSFPLTGGTEAFF. CDR3 DNA, as far as it was read: TGCGCCAGCAGCTTCCCCCTCACGGGGGGCACTGAA.

This clone is labeled medium-sized. The read ends 3 residues early relative to the CDR3; the germline J gene fills the gap. V and J are TRBV20-1 and TRBJ1-5; the D gene is possibly TRBD1 (5 bases). Germline V CDR1 and CDR2: DFQATT, SNEGSKA (reference sequence). The CDR3 loop spans 13 amino acids. The V and J ends lost 4 bases and 4 bases respectively, with 11 bases between them. The CDR3 sequence: CSAKQAPNQPQHF. The part of the CDR3 DNA that was read is TGCAGTGCTAAACAGGCGCCAAATCAGCCC.

Relative to its sample, this clone is medium-sized. The read halts 3 residues ahead of the CDR3 end, with the missing end drawn from the germline J gene. The V call is TRBV5-1, the J call TRBJ2-2; 8 nucleotides match TRBD2. Germline lookup yields CDR1 SGHRS and CDR2 YFSETQ. V was clipped by 0 bases and J by 2 bases; unmatched bases: 3. CDR3 length: 16 amino acids. The CDR3 sequence is CASSLAGGGNTGELFF. CDR3 DNA (partial): TGCGCCAGCAGCTTGGCCGGGGGGGGAAACACCGGGGAG.

There are many counts of this clone. The observed sequence ends 3 residues before the CDR3 terminus, with the missing tail filled in from the germline J gene. The chain joins TRBV5-1 to TRBJ2-7, with 8 bases aligning to TRBD1. The CDR3 is made up of 14 amino acids. Trimming removed 6 bases from V and 5 bases from J; junction bases left unmatched: 10. Germline CDR1 and CDR2: SGHRS and YFSETQ. Incomplete CDR3 DNA: TGCGCCAGCACCGAGCTAGACAGGGGCCACGAG. Encoded protein: CASTELDRGHE. The entire CDR3 reads CASTELDRGHEQYF.

This clone was counted a few times. A much more abundant neighbour one base away suggests this may be a read error. CDR3 residues: CASSQGQNYGYTF. The DNA read from the CDR3 is TGTGCCAGCAGCCAGGGACAGAACTATGGC. The chain is built from TRBV5-5 and TRBJ1-2, with 7 bases lining up with TRBD1. From the germline J gene comes the end of the CDR3, since the read stops 3 residues before it. V lost 4 bases to trimming and J lost 2 bases; unmatched junction nucleotides: 2. Germline loops: CDR1 SGHKS, CDR2 YYEKEE (reference sequence). This CDR3 spans 13 amino acids.

This clone occurred a few times. The DNA ends 3 residues before the CDR3 does, and the rest of the CDR3 is filled in from the germline J gene. The V gene is TRBV7-9, the J gene TRBJ2-5; no reliable D call. CDR1 is SEHNR, CDR2 FQNEAQ, per germline (reference sequence). The V end lost 2 bases, the J end lost 5 bases, and 6 bases lay between the germline ends. The CDR3 has 12 amino acids. The chain's CDR3 is CASSLLSETQYF. The CDR3 bases that were read are TGTGCCAGCAGCTTACTAAGCGAGACC.

With regard to this clone: From the germline J gene comes the end of the CDR3, since the read stops 3 residues before it. V gene TRBV25-1 combines with J gene TRBJ1-4; 10 bases agree with TRBD1. With V trimmed by 4 bases and J by 3 bases, 5 bases remained unmatched. The CDR3 loop spans 16 amino acids. Germline-derived CDR1 and CDR2 are MGHDK and SYGVNS. CDR3 DNA, as far as it was read: TGTGCCAGCAGTGGAGGGACAGGGGTCTCTAATGAAAAA. This translates into CASSGGTGVSNEK. The entire CDR3 protein is CASSGGTGVSNEKLFF.

This clone is medium-sized in the sample. CDR3 bases read: TGTGCCAGCGGCAAACAGGGGTACGAG. Protein product: CASGKQGYE. The whole CDR3 reads CASGKQGYEQYF. The V and J genes are TRBV2 and TRBJ2-7, with TRBD1 identical over 7 bases. The sequence runs out 3 residues before the end of the CDR3; the remainder is reconstructed from the germline J gene. The CDR3 extends over 12 amino acids. Unmatched junction bases numbered 5, after V lost 8 bases and J lost 4 bases. Germline CDR1 SNHLY, CDR2 FYNNEI.

By share, this clone counts as medium-sized. The read is 3 residues too short to cover the CDR3 end, so that end is filled in from the germline J gene. This sequence joins TRBV7-8 and TRBJ1-5, with 8 bases aligning to TRBD1. Germline V gene sequence: CDR1 SGHVS, CDR2 FQNEAQ. The CDR3 extends over 14 amino acids. V shed 4 bases, J shed 4 bases, and the junction held 3 bases outside the gene matches. The CDR3 spells CASSSDRENQPQHF. The sequenced CDR3 bases are TGTGCCAGCAGCTCGGACAGGGAAAATCAGCCC.

This clone is labeled as medium-sized. The CDR3 is cut off 3 residues early in the read; its end comes from the germline J gene. The J gene is TRBJ1-1, the V gene TRBV12-3 or TRBV12-4, with D hard to call. V gave up 1 base and J gave up 7 bases, with 4 bases separating them. The CDR3 contains 11 residues. The DNA read from the CDR3 is TGTGCCAGCAGTTTAGGGCATGAA. Amino acids: CASSLGHE. The whole CDR3 protein is CASSLGHEAFF.

This clone came up a few times. The read stops 3 residues short of the end of the CDR3; the missing end is completed from the germline J gene. The chain links TRBV7-6 to TRBJ2-5; weak D call: TRBD2 (7 bases). V shed 1 base and J shed 6 bases, with 18 bases lying between them. CDR1 and CDR2 (germline): SGHVS, FNYEAQ. The CDR3 contains 16 residues. The CDR3 sequence: CASSLEWGGARKTQYF. The CDR3 DNA, read in part, is TGTGCCAGCAGCTTAGAATGGGGGGGGGCCAGAAAGACC. Drawing the rest from reference TRBV7-6 and TRBJ2-5, the complete variable domain is GAGVSQSPRYKVTKRGQDVALRCDPISGHVSLYWYRQALGQGPEFLTYFNYEAQQDKSGLPNDRFSAERPEGSISTLTIQRTEQRDSAMYRCASSLEWGGARKTQYFGPGTRLLVL.

By proportion, this clone is medium-sized (0.01 to 0.1%). The read is 3 residues too short to cover the CDR3 end, so that end is filled in from the germline J gene. Different DNA sequences within this sample yield the same CDR3. This sequence joins TRBV2 and TRBJ1-2; 9 bases agree with TRBD1. V dropped 0 bases and J dropped 6; count of bases not matched to a gene: 8. The germline V gene encodes CDR1 SNHLY and CDR2 FYNNEI. The CDR3 covers 16 residues. CDR3 sequence: CASSEARDRVFDGYTF. Partial CDR3 DNA: TGTGCCAGCAGTGAAGCCCGGGACAGGGTATTTGATGGC.

Worth noting for this clone: The read is 3 residues too short to cover the CDR3 end, so that end is filled in from the germline J gene. The chain links TRBV5-6 to TRBJ2-1; TRBD2 agrees at 12 bases. After removal of 2 bases from V and 4 bases from J, the junction contained 1 base not matched to a gene. CDR1 SGHDT and CDR2 YYEEEE come from the germline V gene. CDR3 length: 15 amino acids. The part of the CDR3 DNA that was read is TGTGCCAGCAGCTTACTAGCGGGGGGTTACAATGAG. Translating gives CASSLLAGGYNE. Given in full, the CDR3 is CASSLLAGGYNEQFF.

Judged by abundance, this clone is medium-sized. The read halts 3 residues ahead of the CDR3 end, with the missing end drawn from the germline J gene. The chain has TRBV7-9 and TRBJ2-2; TRBD1 matches at 7 bases. Germline assignment: CDR1 SEHNR and CDR2 FQNEAQ (reference sequence). Trimming removed 6 bases from V and 6 bases from J; junction bases left unmatched: 4. This CDR3 region has 13 residues. CDR3 bases read: TGTGCCAGCAGTTTTCAGGGGGCCGGGGAG. Translated: CASSFQGAGE. The CDR3 as a whole reads CASSFQGAGELFF.

By its share, this clone is medium-sized. The observed sequence ends 3 residues before the CDR3 terminus, with the missing tail filled in from the germline J gene. The chain couples TRBV5-1 to TRBJ1-4; 7 bases map to TRBD1. Germline V gives CDR1 SGHRS, CDR2 YFSETQ. Losses at the gene ends were 3 bases for V and 4 bases for J; bases not matched to a gene: 9. The CDR3 is 16 amino acids. The chain's CDR3 is CASSWDSRTGNEKLFF. Partial CDR3 DNA: TGCGCCAGCAGCTGGGACAGCCGGACGGGTAATGAAAAA. Full variable domain (outside the CDR3, taken from reference TRBV5-1 and TRBJ1-4): KAGVTQTPRYLIKTRGQQVTLSCSPISGHRSVSWYQQTPGQGLQFLFEYFSETQRNKGNFPGRFSGRQFSNSRSEMNVSTLELGDSALYLCASSWDSRTGNEKLFFGSGTQLSVL.